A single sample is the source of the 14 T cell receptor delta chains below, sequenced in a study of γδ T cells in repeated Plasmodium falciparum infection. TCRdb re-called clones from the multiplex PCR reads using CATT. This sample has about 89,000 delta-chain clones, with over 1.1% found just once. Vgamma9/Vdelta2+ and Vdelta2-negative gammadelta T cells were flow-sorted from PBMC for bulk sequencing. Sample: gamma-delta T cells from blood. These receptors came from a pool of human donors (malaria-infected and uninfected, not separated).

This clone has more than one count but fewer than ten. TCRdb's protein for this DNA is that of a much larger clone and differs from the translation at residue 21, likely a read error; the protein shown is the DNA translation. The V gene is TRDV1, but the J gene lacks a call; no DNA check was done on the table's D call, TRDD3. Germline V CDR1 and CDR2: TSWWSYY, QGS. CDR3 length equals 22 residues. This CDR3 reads CALGELKVPTGDKPGDTDKLTF. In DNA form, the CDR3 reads TGTGCTCTTGGGGAACTCAAGGTACCTACTGGGGATAAGCCCGGGGACACCGATAAACTCACCTTT.

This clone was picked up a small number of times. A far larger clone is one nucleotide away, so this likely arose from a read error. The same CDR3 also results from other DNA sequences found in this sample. CDR3 bases: TGTGCATTCCTAGGCCTTCCTACGTCTTGGGGGATCTTGACAGCACAACTCTTCTTT. It codes for CAFLGLPTSWGILTAQLFF. This chain connects TRDV3 to TRDJ2; a possible D gene is TRDD2 (9 bases). CDR3 length: 19 residues. Germline CDR1 and CDR2: TVYSNPD and GDNSRS (reference sequence).

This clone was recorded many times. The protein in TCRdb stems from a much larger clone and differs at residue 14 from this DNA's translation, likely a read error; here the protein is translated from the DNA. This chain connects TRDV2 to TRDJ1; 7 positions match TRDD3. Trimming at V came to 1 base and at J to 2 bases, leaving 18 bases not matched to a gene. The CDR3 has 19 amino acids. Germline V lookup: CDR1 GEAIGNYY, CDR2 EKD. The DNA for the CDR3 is TGTGCCTGTGACACATTGCGTGGGGGACACCCTTTCGAGACCGATAAACTCATCTTT. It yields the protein CACDTLRGGHPFETDKLIF.

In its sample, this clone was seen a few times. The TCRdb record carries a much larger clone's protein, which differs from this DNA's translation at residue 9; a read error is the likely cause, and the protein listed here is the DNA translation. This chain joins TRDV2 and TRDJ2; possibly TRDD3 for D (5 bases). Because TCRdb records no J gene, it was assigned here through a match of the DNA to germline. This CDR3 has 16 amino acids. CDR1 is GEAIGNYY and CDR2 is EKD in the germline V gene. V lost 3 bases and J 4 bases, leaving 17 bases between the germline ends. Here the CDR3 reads CACDDLVGSTTAQLFF. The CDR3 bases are TGTGCCTGTGACGACTTAGTGGGGAGTACGACAGCACAACTCTTCTTT.

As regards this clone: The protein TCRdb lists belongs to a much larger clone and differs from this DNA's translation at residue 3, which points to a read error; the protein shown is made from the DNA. The CDR3 loop is CARDTRYAGGDKLIF. The CDR3 DNA reads as TGTGCCCGTGACACCCGATACGCCGGGGGCGATAAACTCATCTTT. V usage is TRDV2 and J usage is TRDJ1; D is possibly TRDD3 (6 bases). TCRdb supplies no J gene; here it was assigned by aligning the nucleotide sequence to germline. CDR1 is GEAIGNYY and CDR2 is EKD in the germline V gene. The CDR3 runs to 15 residues.

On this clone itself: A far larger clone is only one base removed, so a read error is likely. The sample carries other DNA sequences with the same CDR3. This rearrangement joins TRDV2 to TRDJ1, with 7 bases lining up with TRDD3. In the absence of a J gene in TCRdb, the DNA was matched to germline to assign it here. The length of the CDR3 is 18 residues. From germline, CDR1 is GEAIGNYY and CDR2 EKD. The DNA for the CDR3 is TGTGCCTGCGACACCTCCTGGGGGCCCCGGCGGGACACCGATAAACTCATCTTT. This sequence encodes CACDTSWGPRRDTDKLIF.

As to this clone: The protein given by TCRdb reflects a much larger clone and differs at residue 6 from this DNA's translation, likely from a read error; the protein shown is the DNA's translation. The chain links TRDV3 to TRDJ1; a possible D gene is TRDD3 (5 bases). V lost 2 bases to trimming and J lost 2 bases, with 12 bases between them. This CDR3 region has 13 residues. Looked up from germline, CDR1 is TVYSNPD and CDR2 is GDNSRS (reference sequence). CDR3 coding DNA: TGTGCCTTTGTACTGGAGGTTACCGATAAACTCATCTTT. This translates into CAFVLEVTDKLIF. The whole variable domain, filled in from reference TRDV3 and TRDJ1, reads CDKVTQSSPDQTVASGSEVVLLCTYDTVYSNPDLFWYRIRPDYSFQFVFYGDNSRSEGADFTQGRFSVKHILTQKAFHLVISPVRTEDSATYYCAFVLEVTDKLIFGKGTRVTVEP.

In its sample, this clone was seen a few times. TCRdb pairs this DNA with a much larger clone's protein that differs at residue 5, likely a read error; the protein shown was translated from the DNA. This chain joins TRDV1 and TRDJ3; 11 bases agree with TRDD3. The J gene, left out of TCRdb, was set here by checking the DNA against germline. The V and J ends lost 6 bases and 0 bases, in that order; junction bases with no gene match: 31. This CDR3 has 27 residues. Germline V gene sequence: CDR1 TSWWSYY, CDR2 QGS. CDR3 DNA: TGTGCTCTTGGAGGGGCTCCTTTTAATTTCTGGGGGATACACGACAGTCACTCCTCCTGGGACACCCGACAGATGTTTTTC. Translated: CALGGAPFNFWGIHDSHSSWDTRQMFF.

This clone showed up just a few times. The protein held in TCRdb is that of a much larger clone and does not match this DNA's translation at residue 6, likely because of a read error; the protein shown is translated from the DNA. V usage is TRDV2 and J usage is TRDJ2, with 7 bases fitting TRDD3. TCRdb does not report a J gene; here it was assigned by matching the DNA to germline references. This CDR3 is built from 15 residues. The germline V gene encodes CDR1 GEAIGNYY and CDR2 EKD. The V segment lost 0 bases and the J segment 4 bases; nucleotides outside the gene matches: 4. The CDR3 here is CACDTRGDPTAQLFF. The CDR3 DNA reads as TGTGCCTGTGACACCCGGGGGGATCCGACAGCACAACTCTTCTTT.

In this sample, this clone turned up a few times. The CDR3 coding sequence is TGTGCCTGTCGAAAAGTACTGGGGATACGCACCGATAAACTCATCTTT. It encodes CACRKVLGIRTDKLIF. The chain links TRDV2 to TRDJ1; 9 nucleotides agree with TRDD3. Here the J gene was assigned by germline matching of the DNA, as TCRdb has none. The germline V gene encodes CDR1 GEAIGNYY and CDR2 EKD. The CDR3 is made up of 16 amino acids. J was trimmed by 1 base and V by 6 bases; bases with no gene match: 11.

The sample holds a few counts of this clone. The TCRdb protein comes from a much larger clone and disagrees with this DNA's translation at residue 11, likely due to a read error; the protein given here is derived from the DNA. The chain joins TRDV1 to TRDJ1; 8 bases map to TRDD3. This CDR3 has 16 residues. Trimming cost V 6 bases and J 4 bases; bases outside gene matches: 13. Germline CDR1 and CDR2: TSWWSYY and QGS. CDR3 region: CALGRATLGDSDKLIF. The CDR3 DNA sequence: TGTGCTCTTGGTAGGGCTACTCTGGGGGACAGCGATAAACTCATCTTT.

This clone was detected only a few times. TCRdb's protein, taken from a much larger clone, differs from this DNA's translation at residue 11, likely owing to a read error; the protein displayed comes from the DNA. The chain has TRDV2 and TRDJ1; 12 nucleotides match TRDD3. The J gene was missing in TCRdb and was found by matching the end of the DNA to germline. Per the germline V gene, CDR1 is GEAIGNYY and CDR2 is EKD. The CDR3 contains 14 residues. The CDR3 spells CACDSGGYADRLIF. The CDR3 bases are TGTGCCTGTGACTCTGGGGGATACGCCGATAGACTCATCTTT.

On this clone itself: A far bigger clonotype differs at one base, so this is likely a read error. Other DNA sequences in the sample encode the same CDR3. The CDR3 DNA sequence: TGTGCTCTTGGAGAACTGAACGCTCCCAAGGCAGCTATACGAGGATACACCGATAAACTCATCTTT. Its protein is CALGELNAPKAAIRGYTDKLIF. The J gene is TRDJ1, the V gene TRDV1, with a tentative D call TRDD3 (5 bases). The J gene was missing in TCRdb and was found by matching the end of the DNA to germline. Germline assignment: CDR1 TSWWSYY and CDR2 QGS. This CDR3 spans 22 amino acids.

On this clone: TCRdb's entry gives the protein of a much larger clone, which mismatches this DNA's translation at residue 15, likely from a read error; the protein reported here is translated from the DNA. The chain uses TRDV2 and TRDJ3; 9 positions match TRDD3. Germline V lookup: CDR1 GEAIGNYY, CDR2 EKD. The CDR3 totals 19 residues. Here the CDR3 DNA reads TGTGCCTGTGACACCCTAGTGGGGGATAGTCCCTGGGACACCCAACAGATGTTTTTC. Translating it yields CACDTLVGDSPWDTQQMFF.